A single sample gave rise to the 5 T cell receptor beta chains below, sequenced in a study of neurological immune-mediated disorders. TCRdb re-called the 5' RACE reads with MiXCR, one entry per CDR3 protein. The table lists about 50,000 distinct CDR3 sequences, over 9% of them singletons. Sequences were obtained from PBMCs. All receptors come from a man in his 70s with HTLV-1-associated myelopathy (HAM/TSP).

The table lists this clonotype with many counts. The chain uses TRBV4-2 and TRBJ2-1; 9 nucleotides line up with TRBD2. The CDR3 consists of 16 residues. The V gene end was trimmed by 2 bases and the J gene end by 12 bases; junction bases not matched to a gene: 14. CDR1 LGHNA and CDR2 YNFKEQ come from the germline V gene. The CDR3 region has the DNA TGTGCCAGCAGCCAAAAGCTTCTAGCGGGAAAGCTAGGGCAGTTCTTC. Protein: CASSQKLLAGKLGQFF.

On this clonotype: Since a much larger clone is just one base distant, this may be a read error. The chain employs TRBV7-8 and TRBJ2-1, with TRBD1 as a possible D gene (5 bases). Deletions cut 4 bases from V and 8 bases from J, with 12 bases between. Germline-derived CDR1 and CDR2 are SGHVS and FQNEAQ. CDR3 length equals 13 residues. CDR3 in DNA: TGTGCCAGCAGCTCGACAGTGAAGGATGAGCAGTTCTTC. It codes for CASSSTVKDEQFF.

This clonotype was picked up many times. The rearrangement uses TRBV20-1 and TRBJ2-7, with 7 nucleotides matching TRBD1. From germline, CDR1 is DFQATT and CDR2 SNEGSKA (reference sequence). Losses at the gene ends were 6 bases for V and 1 base for J; bases not matched to a gene: 9. The CDR3 length is 14 residues. CDR3 bases: TGCAGTGCAACTACGACAGGGCTATCCTACGAGCAGTACTTC. This codes for CSATTTGLSYEQYF.

This clonotype was seen a few times. V usage is TRBV6-1 and J usage is TRBJ2-7; a possible D gene is TRBD2 (6 bases). The CDR3 covers 14 residues. Germline V CDR1 and CDR2: MNHNS, SASEGT. The V end was cut by 7 bases, the J end by 2 bases, with 15 bases between. The CDR3 sequence: CASISGVRAYEQYF. The CDR3 DNA reads as TGTGCCAGCATTTCGGGGGTAAGGGCCTACGAGCAGTACTTC.

This clonotype was recorded many times. The V call is TRBV10-3, the J call TRBJ2-7, with a weak D call TRBD1 (5 bases). The V end lost 2 bases, the J end lost 4 bases, and 18 bases lay between the germline ends. Germline loops: CDR1 ENHRY, CDR2 SYGVKD. The length of the CDR3 is 16 residues. In nucleotides, the CDR3 is TGTGCCATCAGTGAGAAAGGGGCAGGGCTTTTTTACGAGCAGTACTTC. It translates to CAISEKGAGLFYEQYF.